This TCR beta chain comes out of a study of blood T cell repertoires in COVID-19. At the level of the study: From the United States, Italy and Spain came samples of acute and convalescent COVID-19. In each case, the material was cDNA or gDNA derived from T cells, B-cell-depleted T cells, or PBMCs.

A single count supports this clone. The CDR3 has 15 residues. The germline gives CDR1 SNHLY, CDR2 FYNNEI. Trimming took off 4 bases at V and 1 base at J, with 11 bases between the two ends. Followed over time, Seattle patients had been enrolled while infection was active. Methods used by the authors: How many nucleated cells were present was estimated from reference gene primer amplification. Clones were sequenced by immunoSEQ multiplex PCR, and TCRdb holds only the in-frame ones, with some missing. That table furnishes V, J and clone size, whereas the DNA furnished D and trimming. The repertoire includes some 48,000 clones, just over 90% of them detected once, and approximately 1% sits in the top ten.

Specimen: peripheral blood. The chain has TRBV2 and TRBJ1-5, with a possible D match to TRBD1 (6 bases). The TCR sequence derives from a man in his fifties or sixties with COVID-19, enrolled during active disease. CDR3: CASSAGEGSNQPQHF. For the CDR3, the DNA is TGTGCCAGCAGTGCAGGGGAGGGGAGCAATCAGCCCCAGCATTTT.